Each of the 8 T cell receptor beta chains below was sequenced from the same sample in a study of T cell responses to AZD1222 COVID-19 vaccine (dated by TCRdb to about 2021). In the paper's terms, the time point label means: baseline before first vaccination. The library came from the immunoSEQ multiplex PCR assay. This immuneACCESS table, as held by TCRdb, lists in-frame sequences with V and J called but not all clones. Of the missing ones, under half trace to an unresolved V gene in checked studies; the others have no known cause. The sample table contains around 130,000 clones; only one count was recorded for around 85% of them. The top ten clones comprise approximately 1.6% of the sample. Specimen: peripheral blood, collected on day 0 of AZD1222 vaccination. The source is an adult in good health.

The gene calls are TRBV7-2 and TRBJ2-3; 16 bases match TRBD2. Unmatched junction bases numbered 10, after V lost 5 bases and J lost 5 bases. Germline V lookup: CDR1 SGHTA, CDR2 FQGNSA. This CDR3 contains 18 residues. The CDR3 is CASSPPGLAGGRKDTQYF. The CDR3 DNA follows: TGTGCCAGCAGCCCACCGGGACTAGCGGGAGGGCGCAAAGATACGCAGTATTTT.

The chain couples TRBV27 to TRBJ2-7; D is undetermined. V lost 6 bases, J lost 3 bases, and 6 bases lay in between. The CDR3 sequence is 11 residues long. Germline values: CDR1 MNHEY, CDR2 SMNVEV (reference sequence). In DNA form, the CDR3 reads TGTGCCAGCAGGGTGGGCTACGAGCAGTACTTC. Translation: CASRVGYEQYF.

The chain joins TRBV18 to TRBJ1-1; D is undetermined. Trimming took 2 bases from V and 2 from J, leaving 12 bases between them. The CDR3 runs 15 residues. CDR1 is KGHSH, CDR2 LQKENI, per germline. For the CDR3, the DNA is TGTGCCAGCTCACCAGGACTACAAGTAAACACTGAAGCTTTCTTT. The encoded protein is CASSPGLQVNTEAFF.

The chain recombines TRBV29-1 with TRBJ1-2; TRBD1 is a possible D gene (6 bases). The CDR3 runs 12 residues. Trimming removed 6 bases from V and 3 bases from J, with 11 bases in between. Per the germline V gene, CDR1 is SQVTM and CDR2 is ANQGSEA. The CDR3 loop is CSVARGDYGYTF. CDR3 DNA sequence: TGCAGCGTCGCCAGGGGCGACTATGGCTACACCTTC.

The chain uses TRBV7-2 and TRBJ2-7; no definite D call. The CDR3 length is 14 residues. Germline V gives CDR1 SGHTA, CDR2 FQGNSA. Between the trimmed V and J ends, which lost 1 base and 1 base, there was a span of 8 bases. In DNA form, the CDR3 reads TGTGCCAGCAGCTTAGAACCGGCGTCCTACGAGCAGTACTTC. This encodes CASSLEPASYEQYF.

V and J are TRBV7-6 and TRBJ1-6, with D perhaps TRBD1 (5 bases). CDR3 size: 14 residues. V was trimmed by 5 bases and J by 7 bases, leaving 12 bases between them. Germline V gene data show CDR1 as SGHVS and CDR2 as FNYEAQ. CDR3 protein: CASSLRVGNSPLHF. The DNA of the CDR3 is TGTGCCAGCAGCCTCAGGGTAGGGAATTCACCCCTCCACTTT.

Here the CDR3 reads CASSHEGIAYNEQFF. In nucleotides, the CDR3 is TGTGCCAGCAGCCACGAAGGAATCGCCTACAATGAGCAGTTCTTC. The rearrangement uses TRBV11-3 and TRBJ2-1, with D unresolved. This CDR3 contains 15 residues. CDR1 is SGHNT and CDR2 is YENEEA in the germline V gene. Trimming pared 5 bases from V and 2 bases from J, leaving 13 bases between.

The J gene is TRBJ1-2, the V gene TRBV7-9; D may be TRBD1 (5 bases). The germline V gene has CDR1 SEHNR and CDR2 FQNEAQ (reference sequence). V was trimmed by 5 bases and J by 3 bases, leaving 13 bases between them. The CDR3 loop spans 14 amino acids. CDR3: CASSPGQGDYGYTF. The CDR3 coding sequence is TGTGCCAGCAGCCCGGGGCAGGGTGACTATGGCTACACCTTC. The full variable domain, its missing parts supplied by reference TRBV7-9 and TRBJ1-2, is DTGVSQNPRHKITKRGQNVTFRCDPISEHNRLYWYRQTLGQGPEFLTYFQNEAQLEKSRLLSDRFSAERPKGSFSTLEIQRTEQGDSAMYLCASSPGQGDYGYTFGSGTRLTVV.